Listed below are T cell receptor beta chains from one sample, sequenced in a study of vaccination and CD4 T cells after COVID-19. These TCRs are of unknown antigen specificity. TCRdb re-called the PCR reads through MiXCR, storing one row per CDR3 protein. The data show 16,000 or so distinct CDR3 sequences, roughly half seen once. Sample: CD4+ T cells from blood, cultured in vitro. The receptors were gathered from a human donor who had recovered from COVID-19. The CDR3 runs from the conserved cysteine through the conserved F or W. The D gene is left open where the match is weak. Rows may omit the clone size; those that give it use once, few, many or a size class.

>TRBV6-5|TRBJ1-5|TRBD1|few|17
CASSYFRRGGMYQPQHF
TGTGCCAGCAGTTACTTCCGCAGGGGGGGCATGTATCAGCCCCAGCATTTT
>TRBV5-3|TRBJ1-2|.|.|16
CARSLPPQGANYGYTF
TGTGCCAGAAGCTTGCCCCCTCAGGGAGCTAACTATGGCTACACCTTC
>TRBV7-6|TRBJ1-2|TRBD1|.|16
CASSPNPGQGFYGYTF
TGTGCCAGCAGCCCTAATCCGGGACAGGGTTTTTATGGCTACACCTTC
>TRBV10-2|TRBJ1-1|.|.|13
CASKRSGSTEAFF
TGCGCCAGCAAACGAAGTGGGAGCACTGAAGCTTTCTTT
>TRBV7-3|TRBJ2-5|.|few|13
CASSIGGGETQYF
TGTGCCAGCAGCATCGGGGGTGGAGAGACCCAGTACTTC
>TRBV6-1|TRBJ1-5|.|few|14
CASGQGNSNQPQHF
TGTGCCAGCGGGCAAGGGAATAGCAATCAGCCCCAGCATTTT
>TRBV7-2|TRBJ2-3|.|.|15
CASSFASANTDTQYF
TGTGCCAGCAGCTTCGCCTCTGCTAACACAGATACGCAGTATTTT
>TRBV11-3|TRBJ2-2|.|few|16
CASSSFSPANTGELFF
TGTGCCAGCAGCTCTTTCTCCCCGGCGAACACCGGGGAGCTGTTTTTT
>TRBV7-2|TRBJ2-1|.|.|15
CASSFSAGSWNEQFF
TGTGCCAGCAGCTTCAGCGCCGGGTCTTGGAATGAGCAGTTCTTC
>TRBV7-2|TRBJ2-1|.|.|15
CASSSSSYLTNEQFF
TGTGCCAGCAGCTCCTCATCATACCTTACCAATGAGCAGTTCTTC
>TRBV20-1|TRBJ2-5|.|.|15
CSASGLRGREETQYF
TGCAGTGCTTCCGGCCTGCGGGGGCGGGAGGAGACCCAGTACTTC
>TRBV24-1|TRBJ1-5|TRBD1|few|13
CATSDTGARAQHF
TGTGCCACCAGTGACACAGGGGCGCGGGCCCAGCATTTT
>TRBV28|TRBJ1-1|.|once|12
CASMAPSLGAFF
TGTGCCAGCATGGCACCCAGCCTCGGGGCTTTCTTT
>TRBV19|TRBJ2-1|.|.|13
CASSPTGYNEQFF
TGTGCCAGTAGCCCGACAGGTTACAATGAGCAGTTCTTC
>TRBV20-1|TRBJ1-1|.|once|13
CSASPPPRGEAFF
TGCAGTGCTAGTCCCCCCCCCAGGGGTGAAGCTTTCTTT
>TRBV11-3|TRBJ1-3|.|.|13
CASSPHSGNTIYF
TGTGCCAGCAGCCCACACTCTGGAAACACCATATATTTT